The 8 T cell receptor beta chains reported below all come from one sample, sequenced in a study of T cells expressing NK-cell markers. Following a re-call of the 5' RACE reads, TCRdb has one entry per CDR3 protein and lacks DNA. This sample contains about 160,000 distinct CDR3 sequences. Sequencing was done on a sample of blood T cells: a sorted CD56 or NKG2C T cell subset, CD4+ or CD8+ T cells, or bulk PBMC T cells (not recorded which). The receptors shown here come from a man aged 18 to 69 in good health.

CDR3 residues: CASSGTGKSSYEQYF. The genes are TRBV6-1 and TRBJ2-7; there is no DNA to check the TCRdb D call of TRBD1. Germline V CDR1 and CDR2: MNHNS, SASEGT. The CDR3 is made up of 15 amino acids.

The J gene is TRBJ1-2, the V gene TRBV5-4. CDR3 length equals 13 residues. Per the germline V gene, CDR1 is SGHNT and CDR2 is YYREEE (reference sequence). CDR3 in amino acids: CASSLADLGGYTF.

This chain joins TRBV27 and TRBJ1-5; as DNA is missing, the TRBD1 call by TCRdb cannot be tested. The CDR3 sequence is 14 residues long. Germline V gene lookup returns CDR1 MNHEY and CDR2 SMNVEV (reference sequence). The CDR3 loop reads CASSYRGPGQPQHF.

The V gene is TRBV7-9, the J gene TRBJ2-3; no DNA is available, so the TRBD1 call from TCRdb remains unchecked. CDR1 and CDR2 from the germline V gene are SEHNR and FQNEAQ (reference sequence). This CDR3 has 13 residues. CDR3 in amino acids: CASSSDRSDTQYF.

V usage is TRBV11-2 and J usage is TRBJ1-1; there is no DNA to check the TCRdb D call of TRBD1. Germline assignment: CDR1 SGHAT and CDR2 FQNNGV. The CDR3 is 15 residues long. CDR3 protein: CASSLEGDLNTEAFF.

Here the CDR3 reads CASSDFSQGRYEQYF. The rearrangement joins TRBV2 to TRBJ2-7; TCRdb picks TRBD1, but there is no DNA to check that call. Germline V gene data show CDR1 as SNHLY and CDR2 as FYNNEI. The CDR3 covers 15 residues.

The V gene is TRBV5-1, the J gene TRBJ2-2; the TCRdb D gene call, TRBD2, has no DNA to confirm it. In germline, CDR1 is SGHRS, CDR2 YFSETQ. The CDR3 covers 16 residues. This CDR3 reads CASSLLAGENTGELFF.

The gene calls are TRBV7-9 and TRBJ2-7. This CDR3 comprises 11 residues. Germline V gene data show CDR1 as SEHNR and CDR2 as FQNEAQ (reference sequence). The CDR3 protein is CASSGAYEQYF.